This T cell receptor beta chain was captured by sequencing in a study of CD8 T cells in ankylosing spondylitis. Preparation of TCR beta libraries was done by quantitative 5'-RACE with molecular barcodes. TCRdb reprocessed the 5' RACE reads with MiXCR, giving one entry per CDR3 protein. The sample yields fewer than 30,000 distinct CDR3 sequences, 2.5% to 3% seen once. Study conclusions and caveats: Reports of some motif variants in reactive arthritis synovial fluid and blood predate this one. Reported data indicate significant enrichment of disease-linked clones within matched ankylosing spondylitis synovial fluid. A motif of several highly homologous TCR beta variants was seen as apparently characteristic of ankylosing spondylitis blood.

This clonotype appeared many times. Its specificity is not known. Trimming pared 0 bases from V and 2 bases from J, leaving 9 bases between. There are 14 residues in the CDR3. The germline V gene has CDR1 SGDLS and CDR2 YYNGEE. This clonotype was obtained from a female donor with ankylosing spondylitis or in good health (not recorded which). Sequencing input: blood, either unsorted or a sorted T cell fraction (not recorded which). The V and J genes are TRBV9 and TRBJ2-7; D is ambiguous. The CDR3 nucleotides are TGTGCCAGCAGCGTAGCTTCACAGACCTACGAGCAGTACTTC. Protein: CASSVASQTYEQYF.